The 17 T cell receptor beta chains below all came from one sample that was sequenced in a study of OX40 agonist ivuxolimab in advanced cancers. The assay was immunoSEQ multiplex PCR, and TCRdb's table has in-frame clones only and misses some. This sample has about 82,000 clones, with approximately 92% found just once. This material consisted of CD4+ or CD8+ T cells sorted from blood, taken in a trial of the OX40 agonist ivuxolimab. Receptors originate from an adult with an advanced solid tumor such as melanoma, head and neck, liver or kidney cancer.

This chain joins TRBV10-2 and TRBJ2-5; 16 bases match TRBD2. The CDR3 sequence is 18 residues long. Germline V gives CDR1 WSHSY, CDR2 SAAADI. With V trimmed by 1 base and J by 1 base, 3 bases remained unmatched. CDR3 in DNA: TGCGCCAGCAGTGAGTGGGGACTAGCGGGAGGGGGCCAAGAGACCCAGTACTTC. It specifies CASSEWGLAGGGQETQYF.

A single count supports this clone. As DNA, the CDR3 is TGTGCCAGCAGTTACTCGGTGAAGGGGGCGCATGAGACCCAGTACTTC. Encoded protein: CASSYSVKGAHETQYF. This chain uses TRBV6-5 with TRBJ2-5; 7 positions agree with TRBD1. The length of the CDR3 is 16 residues. The germline gives CDR1 MNHEY, CDR2 SVGAGI. J gave up 5 bases and V 0 bases, and 9 bases lay outside the gene matches.

The CDR3 region has the DNA TGTGCCATCAGCTCACAAACCGAGCAGTACTTC. This codes for CAISSQTEQYF. V is TRBV10-3 and J is TRBJ2-5; D gene ambiguous. The DNA end favors TRBJ2-7, so the J call may be wrong. The CDR3 consists of 11 residues. Germline V gene lookup returns CDR1 ENHRY and CDR2 SYGVKD.

This chain joins TRBV5-4 and TRBJ1-2; tentative D call: TRBD1 (5 bases). Trimming stripped 4 bases from V and 7 bases from J, with 17 bases between. CDR3 length: 14 amino acids. The germline V gene encodes CDR1 SGHNT and CDR2 YYREEE (reference sequence). The CDR3 loop reads CASSPLQGVGGYTF. CDR3 nucleotide sequence: TGTGCCAGCAGCCCACTGCAGGGAGTAGGTGGCTACACCTTC.

CDR3 residues: CASSARDHYEKLFF. The CDR3 nucleotides are TGTGCCAGCAGCGCCAGGGATCATTACGAAAAACTGTTTTTT. The chain couples TRBV2 to TRBJ1-4; D might be TRBD1 (5 bases). The CDR3 covers 14 residues. The germline V and J ends were trimmed by 6 bases and 8 bases, with 16 bases remaining between them. Germline CDR1 is SNHLY and CDR2 is FYNNEI.

The chain links TRBV9 to TRBJ2-2; tentative D call: TRBD2 (6 bases). V was pared by 4 bases and J by 5 bases, with 12 bases between. Germline assignment: CDR1 SGDLS and CDR2 YYNGEE. This CDR3 is built from 14 residues. CDR3 region: CASSLGGRTGELFF. DNA of the CDR3: TGTGCCAGCAGCTTGGGGGGACGAACCGGGGAGCTGTTTTTT.

The chain carries TRBV5-5 and TRBJ1-2; D remains ambiguous. Trimming cost V 4 bases and J 3 bases, with 7 bases left between them. The CDR3 is 12 residues long. Germline lookup yields CDR1 SGHKS and CDR2 YYEKEE (reference sequence). CDR3 amino acids: CASSDQYYGYTF. The CDR3 DNA reads as TGTGCCAGCAGCGATCAGTACTATGGCTACACCTTC.

This chain links TRBV6-5 with TRBJ1-6; 10 bases match TRBD1. Germline values: CDR1 MNHEY, CDR2 SVGAGI. The CDR3 has 14 residues. The V gene end was trimmed by 7 bases and the J gene end by 10 bases; junction bases not matched to a gene: 7. CDR3 in DNA: TGTGCCAGCATTAAGGACAGGGGGAGATCACCCCTCCACTTT. Translation gives CASIKDRGRSPLHF.

This sequence joins TRBV18 and TRBJ1-1; 7 bases match TRBD1. The CDR3 contains 17 residues. V was clipped by 1 base and J by 0 bases; unmatched bases: 8. The germline V gene has CDR1 KGHSH and CDR2 LQKENI. CDR3 DNA: TGTGCCAGCTCACCACTGTTGAGGGGGCTGGTGAACACTGAAGCTTTCTTT. Its protein product is CASSPLLRGLVNTEAFF.

The rearrangement joins TRBV2 to TRBJ2-5, with D perhaps matching TRBD2 (7 bases). The V end was cut by 8 bases, the J end by 4 bases, with 14 bases between. CDR1 SNHLY and CDR2 FYNNEI come from the germline V gene. The CDR3 has 13 amino acids. This CDR3 is CASCGGAPETQYF. The CDR3 nucleotides read TGTGCCAGCTGTGGGGGGGCCCCAGAGACCCAGTACTTC.

V is TRBV10-3 and J is TRBJ1-5; unclear D gene. Germline V gives CDR1 ENHRY, CDR2 SYGVKD. V was trimmed by 0 bases and J by 3 bases, leaving 6 bases between them. The CDR3 loop spans 14 amino acids. CDR3 DNA sequence: TGTGCCATCAGTGAGTCTAGGTCCAATCAGCCCCAGCATTTT. It yields the protein CAISESRSNQPQHF.

The chain combines TRBV18 with TRBJ2-5, with D unclear. Germline assignment: CDR1 KGHSH and CDR2 LQKENI. There are 12 residues in the CDR3. Trimming left V 3 bases short and J 2 bases short, with 4 bases between. CDR3 sequence reads: CASSPKQETQYF. The CDR3 nucleotides are TGTGCCAGCTCACCGAAACAAGAGACCCAGTACTTC.

The chain is built from TRBV20-1 and TRBJ2-4; no clear D gene. The CDR3 is 11 amino acids. Trimming removed 0 bases at V and 13 bases at J, with 10 bases between. Germline V gene lookup returns CDR1 DFQATT and CDR2 SNEGSKA (reference sequence). The CDR3 reads CSARENHHQYF. The CDR3 nucleotides read TGCAGTGCTAGAGAAAACCACCACCAGTACTTC.

The chain carries TRBV2 and TRBJ2-5; D gene uncertain. From germline, CDR1 is SNHLY and CDR2 FYNNEI. The CDR3 has 13 amino acids. V lost 5 bases and J lost 5, with 12 bases in between. DNA for the CDR3: TGTGCCAGCAGTCGAAACAGCCGGGAGACCCAGTACTTC. The encoded protein is CASSRNSRETQYF.

The chain has TRBV6-5 and TRBJ1-1; D might be TRBD1 (5 bases). Germline V gene data show CDR1 as MNHEY and CDR2 as SVGAGI. The ends were cut back, 0 bases at V and 5 bases at J, with 10 bases in the middle. The CDR3 length is 14 residues. The CDR3 loop reads CASSYSGGGTEAFF. The DNA of the CDR3 is TGTGCCAGCAGTTACTCGGGGGGTGGAACTGAAGCTTTCTTT.

The rearrangement uses TRBV10-3 and TRBJ1-1; the match to TRBD1 covers 9 bases. The V gene end was trimmed by 5 bases and the J gene end by 3 bases; junction bases not matched to a gene: 7. The V gene's germline CDR1 is ENHRY and CDR2 SYGVKD. The CDR3 covers 15 residues. The CDR3 sequence is CAISSRDRVHTEAFF. For the CDR3, the DNA is TGTGCCATCAGTAGCCGGGACAGGGTACACACTGAAGCTTTCTTT.

The V call is TRBV21-1, the J call TRBJ2-5; TRBD1, the table's D call, was not compared with the DNA. TRBV21-1 is a recognized pseudogene. The CDR3 runs to 16 residues. CDR3 nucleotide sequence: TGTGCCAGCAGCAAAGAGGTGGTAGGGGTGCAAGAGACCCAGTACTTC. Translating it yields CASSKEVVGVQETQYF.